This entry describes one T cell receptor (delta chain). Its target antigen remains unknown. No much larger clonotype is one base removed from it; base qualities were not supplied. The record originates from a study of Vδ1+ human thymocytes (dated 2018 in TCRdb). About the study as a whole: mRNA-level TRG and TRD CDR3 repertoires of highly purified Vdelta1+ thymocytes from young children were characterised as a data resource. The multiplex-based CDR3 amplicon strategy had previously been validated against 5'RACE-based CDR3 amplicon generation methods.

Study-wide conclusions, independent of this receptor: Because no clustering by age or sex was seen, donors were not stratified by age or sex in the analyses. Numerous TRG clonotypes were shared among donors (up to 6.9x10^3), while TRD repertoires were essentially private (a maximum of about 120 shared). The thymic TRG and TRD repertoires appeared highly polyclonal, with Gaussian CDR3 length distributions, in contrast to the oligoclonal repertoires of peripheral blood. The authors advised highly purified populations and single-cell validation, since unexpected Vdelta2 sequences could cause misinterpretation of bulk repertoire data. Despite high sort purity, about 22% of thymic TRD sequences were Vdelta2 (and few Vdelta3), unlike peripheral blood Vdelta1+ controls.

Thymic samples were depleted of alphabeta T cells, then CD3+ TCRVdelta1+ TCRVdelta2- thymocytes were FACS-sorted. A purity of roughly 98% to 99.6% was achieved for sorted Vdelta1+ thymocytes. The thymic specimens were obtained from fewer than 10 paediatric patients, aged about 5 days to 17 months, who were having corrective cardiac surgery. Thymic tissue was dispersed and mononuclear cells isolated on a Histopaque-1077 density gradient. The staining antibodies were anti-TCRVdelta1 clone TS8.2, anti-TCRVdelta2 clone B6, anti-CD3 clone HIT3a and anti-TCRalphabeta clone IP26. The junction carries 22 bases between V and J, which are trimmed by 2 bases and 0 bases respectively. The germline V gene yields TSWWSYY for CDR1 and QGS for CDR2. Including the terminal cysteine and phenylalanine, the CDR3 comprises 19 residues. Only CDR3 DNA remains: 57 bases, in frame from the first base. RNA extraction was carried out with the RNeasy mini kit, and reverse transcription was then done using Superscript III. To generate the CDR3 amplicons, a multiplex PCR was run using pooled V-gene forward primers together with a constant-region reverse primer that carried Illumina adaptor overhangs. After gel purification, the amplicons were indexed with Nextera index primers during about 8 additional PCR cycles and then purified using AMPure XP beads. The libraries were sequenced on an Illumina MiSeq using paired-end 250 bp reads, dual indexing and a 20% PhiX spike-in. The authors processed their data as follows. Read quality was checked with FastQC, and TRG read pairs were merged using ea-utils fastq-join. IMGT/HighV-QUEST was used to annotate the sequences, only productive sequences with an unambiguous V-gene assignment were kept, and clonotypes were defined as sequences sharing an identical CDR3 sequence. For downstream analysis, VDJtools 1.1.1, tcR 2.2.3, Treemap and vegan Shannon diversity in R 3.4.4 were used. The public reads were reprocessed by TCRdb using CATT, and rows of matching DNA were later combined. TCRdb's processing, not the study's, gives the V and J calls here. The sample yields approximately 25,000 delta-chain clones; under 8% were counted once. The ten largest clones add up to around 1% of the sample.

This TCR derives from a girl under three years old who had congenital heart surgery. Material: Vdelta1+ gamma-delta thymocytes from the thymus. Interpreted using the paper, the cell subset or site label stands for: FACS-sorted CD3+ TCRalphabeta- TCRVdelta1+ TCRVdelta2- thymocytes. The chain employs TRDV1 and TRDJ1; 5 matching bases give a weak D call of TRDD2. The CDR3 protein is CALGEESPNPQVNTDKLIF. The sequenced DNA: TGTGCTCTTGGGGAAGAGTCTCCTAACCCCCAGGTGAACACCGATAAACTCATCTTT.